This T cell receptor beta chain was sequenced during a study of T cells in localized non-small cell lung cancer. This table comes from immunoSEQ multiplex PCR, and its TCRdb copy is limited to in-frame clones, with some not included. The sample includes roughly 25,000 clones, around 87% of them seen just once. In regard to this clone: Its specificity is not known.

Findings and limits, study-wide: Elevated circulating T cell density in blood was associated with longer overall survival. Uninvolved nearby lung showed the greatest T cell clonality, exceeding that found in tumor.

This CDR3 region has 16 residues. Trimming removed 2 bases at V and 2 bases at J, with 16 bases between. Per the germline V gene, CDR1 is MNHEY and CDR2 is SVGAGI. The chain joins TRBV6-5 to TRBJ2-7; tentatively, D is TRBD1 (5 bases). This TCR derives from a male donor aged 60 or over with stage II squamous cell lung carcinoma. This specimen was peripheral blood, taken before any cancer treatment. The CDR3 sequence is CASSYLIRSGTYEQYF. The CDR3 DNA is TGTGCCAGCAGTTACCTAATTCGGTCAGGGACCTACGAGCAGTACTTC.